The 19 T cell receptor beta chains below all came from one sample that was sequenced in a study of blood T cell repertoires in COVID-19. Produced via immunoSEQ multiplex PCR; TCRdb's table is partial and in-frame only. The sample holds around 40,000 clones; around three quarters are singletons and the top ten take about 30%. The source material was peripheral blood. The receptors derive from an elderly woman with acute or convalescent COVID-19.

The J gene is TRBJ1-2, the V gene TRBV6-2 or TRBV6-3; TRBD1 aligns across 12 bases. The length of the CDR3 is 15 residues. V lost 5 bases, J lost 8 bases, and 9 bases stayed unmatched. The germline V gene encodes CDR1 MNHEY and CDR2 SVGEGT. The CDR3 sequence is CASSIPGTGGFGYTF. The CDR3 region has the DNA TGTGCCAGCAGTATTCCCGGGACAGGGGGCTTCGGCTACACCTTC.

The gene calls are TRBV19 and TRBJ2-3, with a weak D call TRBD2 (6 bases). CDR1 is LNHDA and CDR2 is SQIVND in the germline V gene (reference sequence). Trimming stripped 4 bases from V and 6 bases from J, with 14 bases between. The CDR3 sequence is 14 residues long. CDR3 in DNA: TGTGCCAGTAGTAGGGAGGTTGCGGGGGATACGCAGTATTTT. Amino acids: CASSREVAGDTQYF.

The rearrangement links TRBV3-1 (or the pseudogene TRBV3-2) to TRBJ2-7, with 9 bases aligning to TRBD2. The CDR3 sequence is 13 residues long. Germline V gene sequence: CDR1 LGHDT, CDR2 YNNKEL (reference sequence). Trimming at V came to 10 bases and at J to 2 bases, leaving 6 bases not matched to a gene. The CDR3 bases are TGTGCCACTGGGCGGGAGGGAGCCTACGAGCAGTACTTC. Protein: CATGREGAYEQYF.

The chain links TRBV5-1 to TRBJ2-1, with TRBD2 matching over 12 bases. V lost 4 bases to trimming and J lost 7 bases; unmatched junction nucleotides: 12. Germline V CDR1 and CDR2: SGHRS, YFSETQ. CDR3 length equals 17 residues. The CDR3 DNA follows: TGCGCCAGCAGCCCGACTCGGACTAGCGGGAAGAGGAATGAGCAGTTCTTC. As protein: CASSPTRTSGKRNEQFF.

V usage is TRBV20-1 and J usage is TRBJ2-1, with 8 bases lining up with TRBD2. The CDR3 is 14 residues long. Germline CDR1 is DFQATT and CDR2 is SNEGSKA (reference sequence). V dropped 3 bases and J dropped 8; count of bases not matched to a gene: 9. CDR3 coding DNA: TGCAGTGCTAGTCGCGGGAGGAGGGGCGATGAGCAGTTCTTC. This translates into CSASRGRRGDEQFF.

This clone was seen only a few times. One end of the junction does not line up with germline, which may come from a read error. The chain combines TRBV10-3 with TRBJ2-7; 11 nucleotides line up with TRBD2. The CDR3 has 14 amino acids. The V gene's germline CDR1 is ENHRY and CDR2 SYGVKD. Written as DNA, the CDR3 is TGTGCCCTCAGCACTAGCGGGAGCTCCTACGAGCAGTACTTC. It yields the protein CALSTSGSSYEQYF.

V is TRBV12-3 or TRBV12-4 and J is TRBJ2-3; D unclear. This CDR3 has 13 residues. The V end lost 5 bases, the J end lost 4 bases, and 10 bases lay between the germline ends. CDR3 sequence reads: CASSGPGPDTQYF. As DNA, the CDR3 is TGTGCCAGCAGTGGGCCTGGGCCAGATACGCAGTATTTT.

The chain combines TRBV6-2 or TRBV6-3 with TRBJ2-1, with 8 nucleotides matching TRBD2. From germline, CDR1 is MNHEY and CDR2 SVGEGT. The CDR3 contains 14 residues. The V segment lost 4 bases and the J segment 10 bases; nucleotides outside the gene matches: 9. CDR3 region: CASSFPGLGTEQFF. In DNA, the CDR3 is TGTGCCAGCAGTTTTCCGGGACTAGGTACGGAGCAGTTCTTC.

The gene calls are TRBV10-3 and TRBJ1-2; 8 bases map to TRBD1. V shed 3 bases, J shed 8 bases, and the junction held 11 bases outside the gene matches. CDR3 size: 15 residues. Germline V gene sequence: CDR1 ENHRY, CDR2 SYGVKD. CDR3 coding DNA: TGTGCCATCAGTGACCCACAGACAGGGGCCTCCGGCTACACCTTC. This sequence encodes CAISDPQTGASGYTF.

The chain employs TRBV19 and TRBJ1-4; maybe TRBD1 (5 bases). Germline lookup yields CDR1 LNHDA and CDR2 SQIVND (reference sequence). V gave up 4 bases and J gave up 10 bases, with 22 bases separating them. CDR3 size: 16 residues. DNA for the CDR3: TGTGCCAGTAGTACCCGGCAGGGTTCTGGGTCCGGAAAACTGTTTTTT. This sequence encodes CASSTRQGSGSGKLFF.

V and J are TRBV19 and TRBJ1-5; 7 nucleotides agree with TRBD1. This CDR3 is 16 amino acids long. CDR1 LNHDA and CDR2 SQIVND come from the germline V gene (reference sequence). The V gene end was trimmed by 5 bases and the J gene end by 1 base; junction bases not matched to a gene: 8. Here the CDR3 reads CASSGGWTGSNQPQHF. The CDR3 region has the DNA TGTGCCAGTAGTGGGGGGTGGACAGGCAGCAATCAGCCCCAGCATTTT.

A few counts support this clone. This sequence joins TRBV27 and TRBJ2-5; D is ambiguous. V was shortened by 6 bases and J by 1 base, with 12 bases between the two germline ends. Germline V gene data show CDR1 as MNHEY and CDR2 as SMNVEV (reference sequence). The CDR3 covers 14 residues. The DNA of the CDR3 is TGTGCCAGCAGCCCGAGCAGGATCCAAGAGACCCAGTACTTC. This gives the protein CASSPSRIQETQYF.

The rearrangement links TRBV12-3 or TRBV12-4 to TRBJ2-7; D unresolved. With 5 bases removed from V and 4 bases from J, the gap between germline ends came to 9 bases. This CDR3 comprises 12 residues. CDR3 coding DNA: TGTGCCAGCAGTCGACTCACATACGAGCAGTACTTC. It translates to CASSRLTYEQYF.

The genes are TRBV4-3 and TRBJ2-1; 8 bases align to TRBD2. The junction had 5 bases not matched to a gene; V was cut back by 0 bases and J by 4 bases. Looked up from germline, CDR1 is LGHNA and CDR2 is YSLEER. The CDR3 sequence is 16 residues long. The CDR3 coding sequence is TGCGCCAGCAGCCAAGAGGCCACTAGCGGATACAATGAGCAGTTCTTC. This encodes CASSQEATSGYNEQFF.

This chain connects TRBV30 to TRBJ2-1, with 12 bases lining up with TRBD1. V gave up 3 bases and J gave up 2 bases; unmatched junction bases: 2. The CDR3 runs 15 residues. Germline V gene data show CDR1 as GTSNPN and CDR2 as SVGIG (reference sequence). The CDR3 DNA sequence: TGTGCCTGGAGAGGGGACAGGGGGCCCTACAATGAGCAGTTCTTC. Translation gives CAWRGDRGPYNEQFF.

The genes are TRBV7-9 and TRBJ2-2; 10 nucleotides match TRBD2. V was pared by 5 bases and J by 0 bases, with 3 bases of the junction left unmatched. The length of the CDR3 is 16 residues. CDR1 is SEHNR, CDR2 FQNEAQ, per germline (reference sequence). CDR3 bases: TGTGCCAGCAGCGGACTAGCGGAAGCGAACACCGGGGAGCTGTTTTTT. Protein sequence: CASSGLAEANTGELFF.

This chain connects TRBV19 to TRBJ1-3; a weak D match, TRBD1 (5 bases). Per germline, CDR1 LNHDA and CDR2 SQIVND (reference sequence). The CDR3 runs 15 residues. With 7 bases removed from V and 2 bases from J, the gap between germline ends came to 15 bases. For the CDR3, the DNA is TGTGCCAGTACCGTTCAGGGAGGCCCTGGAAACACCATATATTTT. Translated: CASTVQGGPGNTIYF.

The chain combines TRBV6-6 with TRBJ2-3; no firm D call. Trimming removed 6 bases from V and 5 bases from J, with 9 bases in between. The germline V gene has CDR1 MNHNY and CDR2 SVGAGI (reference sequence). This CDR3 is built from 12 residues. DNA for the CDR3: TGTGCCAGCAGCCTGCTAGGAGATACGCAGTATTTT. Its protein product is CASSLLGDTQYF.

V usage is TRBV7-2 and J usage is TRBJ2-7; a possible D gene is TRBD1 (8 bases). The V end was cut by 5 bases, the J end by 7 bases, with 18 bases between. This CDR3 contains 14 residues. CDR1 is SGHTA and CDR2 is FQGNSA in the germline V gene. The CDR3 DNA sequence: TGTGCCAGCAGCCCACAGGGGGGGACGAGGGAGCAGTACTTC. It is translated as CASSPQGGTREQYF.